The entry that follows covers one TCR beta chain sequence. Profiled with immunoSEQ multiplex PCR; TCRdb holds only in-frame clones, not every one. The sample has 90,000 to 100,000 clones, about four fifths seen once; the top ten hold about 10%. This specimen belongs to a study of control samples from healthy donors and cancer patients. Germline V CDR1 and CDR2: SGHKS, YYEKEE (reference sequence). The CDR3 has 15 amino acids. Trimming shortened V by 3 bases and J by 5 bases, and 17 bases separated the two germline ends. The sample was blood. The receptor was isolated from a woman aged 25 to 39 in good health. The chain is built from TRBV5-5 and TRBJ1-2, with a tentative D call TRBD1 (6 bases). CDR3 protein: CASSYLEGGTYGYTF. The CDR3 DNA sequence: TGTGCCAGCAGCTACCTGGAGGGGGGAACTTATGGCTACACCTTC.